One and the same sample provided the 30 T cell receptor beta chains below, sequenced in a study of T cell changes during pregnancy in multiple sclerosis. The protocol was immunoSEQ multiplex PCR, while the TCRdb copy is restricted to in-frame clones and leaves out a portion. The sample has fewer than 50,000 clones, about 93% seen once. The starting material was CD4+ T cells from peripheral blood mononuclear cells, obtained in the second trimester of pregnancy. Receptors were obtained from a female donor in good health, enrolled as a control in a pregnancy study.

The chain couples TRBV6-6 to TRBJ1-1; TRBD1 aligns across 7 bases. This CDR3 is built from 15 residues. The J segment lost 0 bases and the V segment lost 6 bases, leaving 7 bases of the junction unmatched. From germline, CDR1 is MNHNY and CDR2 SVGAGI (reference sequence). CDR3 DNA sequence: TGTGCCAGCAGGAACCTCGGGACAGTGAACACTGAAGCTTTCTTT. Its translation is CASRNLGTVNTEAFF.

The chain couples TRBV28 to TRBJ1-6; weak D call: TRBD1 (5 bases). CDR3 length equals 11 residues. The germline gives CDR1 MDHEN, CDR2 SYDVKM. The V and J ends lost 6 bases and 13 bases respectively, with 10 bases between them. The CDR3 DNA reads as TGTGCCAGCAGCCACGGGGGGCCCCTCCACTTT. This codes for CASSHGGPLHF.

This chain links TRBV6-1 with TRBJ2-5; TRBD2 is a possible D gene (6 bases). The CDR3 has 15 residues. Trimming took off 6 bases at V and 5 bases at J, with 19 bases between the two ends. The germline CDR1 and CDR2 sequences are MNHNS and SASEGT. CDR3 in DNA: TGTGCCAGCAGCCTTGACGGGGGTAAAATGGAGACCCAGTACTTC. Protein product: CASSLDGGKMETQYF.

The chain joins TRBV7-2 to TRBJ1-2, with 10 bases fitting TRBD1. The CDR3 is made up of 15 amino acids. Germline V gives CDR1 SGHTA, CDR2 FQGNSA. Trimming cost V 1 base and J 8 bases; bases outside gene matches: 7. CDR3 sequence: CASSLVPTGGGGYTF. CDR3 DNA: TGTGCCAGCAGCTTAGTCCCGACAGGGGGCGGAGGCTACACCTTC.

The chain's CDR3 is CSAWRDTGELFF. The DNA of the CDR3 is TGCAGCGCCTGGAGGGACACCGGGGAGCTGTTTTTT. This chain uses TRBV29-1 with TRBJ2-2; weak D call: TRBD2 (6 bases). V lost 7 bases to trimming and J lost 3 bases, with 9 bases between them. Looked up from germline, CDR1 is SQVTM and CDR2 is ANQGSEA. The CDR3 extends over 12 amino acids.

This chain uses TRBV4-2 with TRBJ2-5, with 10 bases identical to TRBD1. The CDR3 consists of 15 residues. Germline V CDR1 and CDR2: LGHNA, YNFKEQ. With V trimmed by 1 base and J by 3 bases, 2 bases remained unmatched. The CDR3 DNA is TGTGCCAGCAGCCAAGTTGGGACAGGGGAAGAGACCCAGTACTTC. Its translation: CASSQVGTGEETQYF.

V is TRBV7-3 and J is TRBJ1-1, with D possibly matching TRBD1 (5 bases). Trimming shortened V by 7 bases and J by 3 bases, and 12 bases separated the two germline ends. The CDR3 runs to 13 residues. Germline V CDR1 and CDR2: SGHTA, FQGTGA. The CDR3: CASKKRGDTEAFF. The CDR3 region has the DNA TGTGCCAGCAAAAAGCGGGGGGACACTGAAGCTTTCTTT.

The chain uses TRBV27 and TRBJ1-4, with a tentative D call TRBD1 (6 bases). Germline values: CDR1 MNHEY, CDR2 SMNVEV (reference sequence). V dropped 5 bases and J dropped 0 bases, with 13 bases sitting between them. CDR3 length equals 16 residues. CDR3 amino acids: CASSNRVPATNEKLFF. Written as DNA, the CDR3 is TGTGCCAGCAGTAACAGGGTCCCTGCAACTAATGAAAAACTGTTTTTT.

This rearrangement joins TRBV10-2 to TRBJ1-5; D ambiguous. The CDR3 has 14 amino acids. The ends were cut back, 5 bases at V and 2 bases at J, with 10 bases in the middle. The germline gives CDR1 WSHSY, CDR2 SAAADI. CDR3 sequence (DNA): TGCGCCAGCAGTTCCAGCGGGGGCAATCAGCCCCAGCATTTT. This codes for CASSSSGGNQPQHF.

The chain is built from TRBV5-1 and TRBJ1-1, with a possible D match to TRBD1 (6 bases). This CDR3 has 17 residues. The V end was cut by 3 bases, the J end by 4 bases, with 22 bases between. CDR1 is SGHRS, CDR2 YFSETQ, per germline. The CDR3 loop reads CASSSSQGGAGVTEAFF. The CDR3 DNA reads TGCGCCAGCAGCTCTTCTCAAGGGGGAGCTGGGGTCACTGAAGCTTTCTTT.

This clone has just one count. The chain employs TRBV5-8 and TRBJ1-6; 10 nucleotides match TRBD1. V lost 0 bases and J lost 8; bases outside the gene matches: 8. The length of the CDR3 is 17 residues. The V gene's germline CDR1 is SGHTS and CDR2 YDEGEE. CDR3 region: CASSLGQGALRDSPLHF. As DNA, the CDR3 is TGTGCCAGCAGCTTGGGACAGGGGGCGCTTCGGGATTCACCCCTCCACTTT.

The rearrangement joins TRBV5-5 to TRBJ1-1; perhaps TRBD1 as D (5 bases). Germline V gene sequence: CDR1 SGHKS, CDR2 YYEKEE (reference sequence). The CDR3 totals 14 residues. V was clipped by 2 bases and J by 0 bases, with 8 bases between them. CDR3 sequence: CASSFTGVNTEAFF. The CDR3 region has the DNA TGTGCCAGCAGCTTCACGGGGGTGAACACTGAAGCTTTCTTT.

The chain carries TRBV7-2 and TRBJ2-1; D gene uncertain. The germline V gene encodes CDR1 SGHTA and CDR2 FQGNSA. Trimming removed 1 base at V and 0 bases at J, with 7 bases between. The length of the CDR3 is 15 residues. CDR3 sequence (DNA): TGTGCCAGCAGCTTAGAATCTCGCTCCTACAATGAGCAGTTCTTC. Protein sequence: CASSLESRSYNEQFF.

This clone occurred a few times. V gene TRBV4-3 combines with J gene TRBJ2-7; D might be TRBD2 (5 bases). V was cut by 0 bases and J by 6 bases, with 15 bases left in between. Germline CDR1 is LGHNA and CDR2 is YSLEER. This CDR3 is built from 15 residues. CDR3 sequence (DNA): TGCGCCAGCAGCCAAGATCGGGGATTGCTTTCCGAGCAGTACTTC. The encoded protein is CASSQDRGLLSEQYF.

The rearrangement joins TRBV6-1 to TRBJ1-1; a weak D match, TRBD1 (6 bases). Germline V gene lookup returns CDR1 MNHNS and CDR2 SASEGT. Trimming pared 6 bases from V and 11 bases from J, leaving 13 bases between. This CDR3 comprises 11 residues. This chain's CDR3 is CASRAGTRAFF. Written as DNA, the CDR3 is TGTGCCAGCAGAGCCGGGACAAGGGCTTTCTTT.

J is TRBJ1-4 and V is TRBV7-6; tentatively, D is TRBD1 (5 bases). This CDR3 spans 14 amino acids. Trimming took 5 bases from V and 6 from J, leaving 13 bases between them. Germline loops: CDR1 SGHVS, CDR2 FNYEAQ. Here the CDR3 reads CASSTSGGDEKLFF. Here the CDR3 DNA reads TGTGCCAGCAGCACCTCGGGGGGTGATGAAAAACTGTTTTTT.

This rearrangement joins TRBV7-8 to TRBJ2-5, with 7 bases fitting TRBD1. V dropped 5 bases and J dropped 0; count of bases not matched to a gene: 9. The CDR3 covers 16 residues. Looked up from germline, CDR1 is SGHVS and CDR2 is FQNEAQ. The CDR3 here is CASSPRGPSYQETQYF. CDR3 in DNA: TGTGCCAGCAGCCCAAGGGGGCCTTCGTACCAAGAGACCCAGTACTTC.

The chain uses TRBV5-1 and TRBJ2-4; D remains unclear. Looked up from germline, CDR1 is SGHRS and CDR2 is YFSETQ. V was trimmed by 4 bases and J by 7 bases, leaving 12 bases between them. The CDR3 length is 13 residues. In DNA, the CDR3 is TGCGCCAGCAGCCCGCTAACTACTAACATTCAGTACTTC. Its translation is CASSPLTTNIQYF.

The CDR3 is CASSLESNSPLHF. CDR3 DNA: TGTGCCAGCAGCTTAGAATCGAATTCACCCCTCCACTTT. The V call is TRBV7-9, the J call TRBJ1-6; D remains unclear. Trimming left V 1 base short and J 7 bases short, with 5 bases between. This CDR3 has 13 amino acids. Germline CDR1 SEHNR, CDR2 FQNEAQ (reference sequence).

This chain links TRBV28 with TRBJ2-2, with D perhaps matching TRBD2 (5 bases). Trimming left V 6 bases short and J 6 bases short, with 17 bases between. This CDR3 has 15 amino acids. From germline, CDR1 is MDHEN and CDR2 SYDVKM. CDR3 in amino acids: CASRTGEGGPGELFF. CDR3 DNA: TGTGCCAGCAGAACCGGAGAGGGTGGTCCCGGGGAGCTGTTTTTT. The complete variable domain, with remaining parts taken from reference TRBV28 and TRBJ2-2, reads DVKVTQSSRYLVKRTGEKVFLECVQDMDHENMFWYRQDPGLGLRLIYFSYDVKMKEKGDIPEGYSVSREKKERFSLILESASTNQTSMYLCASRTGEGGPGELFFGEGSRLTVL.

The chain uses TRBV2 and TRBJ1-2; TRBD1 aligns across 9 bases. The V gene's germline CDR1 is SNHLY and CDR2 FYNNEI. V shed 8 bases and J 5 bases; nucleotides not matched to a gene: 9. CDR3 length: 14 residues. The CDR3 region is CASSGTGLRYGYTF. The CDR3 DNA is TGTGCCAGCTCTGGGACAGGGCTTCGGTATGGCTACACCTTC.

The chain couples TRBV11-3 to TRBJ1-6; TRBD1 matches at 11 bases. With 6 bases clipped from V and 4 bases from J, the junction kept 17 bases outside the gene matches. Germline V gives CDR1 SGHNT, CDR2 YENEEA. CDR3 length: 20 residues. CDR3 amino acids: CASRPDPGQGVMGYNSPLHF. The CDR3 nucleotides read TGTGCCAGCAGACCGGACCCGGGACAGGGGGTTATGGGTTATAATTCACCCCTCCACTTT.

The rearrangement links TRBV9 to TRBJ2-1; D gene ambiguous. Germline CDR1 and CDR2: SGDLS and YYNGEE. Trimming removed 4 bases at V and 6 bases at J, with 14 bases between. This CDR3 spans 14 amino acids. The CDR3 loop is CASSPRYASNEQFF. The CDR3 nucleotides are TGTGCCAGCAGCCCTAGGTACGCCAGCAATGAGCAGTTCTTC.

V and J are TRBV5-1 and TRBJ1-1, with 8 bases lining up with TRBD1. Trimming took 4 bases from V and 1 from J; bases not matched to a gene: 3. The CDR3 is 14 amino acids. The V gene's germline CDR1 is SGHRS and CDR2 YFSETQ. The CDR3 DNA reads as TGCGCCAGCAGCAGGACAGGGACGAACACTGAAGCTTTCTTT. Translating it yields CASSRTGTNTEAFF.

The chain employs TRBV7-2 and TRBJ1-1; D uncertain. This CDR3 region has 12 residues. Germline V gene lookup returns CDR1 SGHTA and CDR2 FQGNSA. V gave up 0 bases and J gave up 6 bases, with 5 bases separating them. CDR3 protein: CASSLAPAEAFF. The CDR3 DNA sequence: TGTGCCAGCAGCTTAGCGCCGGCTGAAGCTTTCTTT. The whole variable domain, filled in from reference TRBV7-2 and TRBJ1-1, reads GAGVSQSPSNKVTEKGKDVELRCDPISGHTALYWYRQSLGQGLEFLIYFQGNSAPDKSGLPSDRFSAERTGGSVSTLTIQRTQQEDSAVYLCASSLAPAEAFFGQGTRLTVV.

This clone has more than one count but fewer than ten. The rearrangement joins TRBV10-3 to TRBJ1-5; 8 bases match TRBD1. The CDR3 is 16 residues long. Trimming took 10 bases from V and 6 from J; bases not matched to a gene: 17. CDR1 is ENHRY and CDR2 is SYGVKD in the germline V gene. CDR3 sequence reads: CATEEGQGAVGQPQHF. As DNA, the CDR3 is TGTGCCACCGAAGAGGGGCAGGGGGCAGTAGGTCAGCCCCAGCATTTT.

The V and J genes are TRBV13 and TRBJ2-7, with TRBD2 identical over 11 bases. The CDR3 is made up of 16 amino acids. CDR1 and CDR2 from the germline V gene are PRHDT and FYEKMQ (reference sequence). The junction had 8 bases not matched to a gene; V was cut back by 2 bases and J by 5 bases. The DNA for the CDR3 is TGTGCCAGCAGCTTACGGCCTAGCGGGGGGAGAAACGAGCAGTACTTC. Protein sequence: CASSLRPSGGRNEQYF.

Here the CDR3 reads CASSSLTGGPGVGQYF. As DNA, the CDR3 is TGTGCCAGCAGCTCCCTAACAGGGGGCCCGGGGGTGGGCCAGTACTTC. The chain is built from TRBV11-2 and TRBJ2-5, with TRBD1 matching 9 bases. V was pared by 4 bases and J by 10 bases, with 16 bases of the junction left unmatched. This CDR3 has 16 residues. Looked up from germline, CDR1 is SGHAT and CDR2 is FQNNGV.

The CDR3: CASSVGGVTATNEKLFF. The CDR3 DNA sequence: TGTGCCAGCAGCGTAGGAGGCGTTACTGCAACTAATGAAAAACTGTTTTTT. The gene calls are TRBV9 and TRBJ1-4; D unclear. Germline V gene data show CDR1 as SGDLS and CDR2 as YYNGEE. This CDR3 is 17 amino acids long. Trimming cost V 0 bases and J 0 bases, with 12 bases left between them.

The rearrangement joins TRBV28 to TRBJ2-7, with a tentative D call TRBD1 (5 bases). V was clipped by 10 bases and J by 0 bases, with 16 bases between them. The CDR3 has 14 residues. Germline V gene sequence: CDR1 MDHEN, CDR2 SYDVKM. The CDR3 nucleotides read TGTGCCATCAGAGACAGTACCCTCTCCTACGAGCAGTACTTC. Translated, it gives CAIRDSTLSYEQYF.